Each of the 10 T cell receptor beta chains below was sequenced from the same sample in a study of blood T cell repertoires in COVID-19. Using immunoSEQ multiplex PCR, the repertoire was profiled, and TCRdb retains in-frame clones only, with some absent. This sample has 55,000 to 70,000 clones, with roughly 87% found just once. Sequencing was carried out using peripheral blood. Every receptor here comes from a woman aged 55-69 years with acute or convalescent COVID-19.

CDR3 coding DNA: TGTGCCAGCAGCTCGAGGGGGGGCAGCCTGATTGCCGGGGAGCTGTTTTTT. Translated: CASSSRGGSLIAGELFF. V is TRBV7-3 and J is TRBJ2-2; a possible D gene is TRBD2 (7 bases). The CDR3 sequence is 17 residues long. CDR1 is SGHTA and CDR2 is FQGTGA in the germline V gene. V lost 4 bases, J lost 6 bases, and 21 bases lay in between.

This sequence joins TRBV7-6 and TRBJ1-2, with 7 positions matching TRBD1. CDR1 is SGHVS and CDR2 is FNYEAQ in the germline V gene. V lost 3 bases to trimming and J lost 7 bases; unmatched junction nucleotides: 11. This CDR3 is built from 15 residues. DNA of the CDR3: TGTGCCAGCAGCTTGACCCCCGGGACAGAGTTTGGCTACACCTTC. It is translated as CASSLTPGTEFGYTF.

The genes are TRBV29-1 and TRBJ2-7; perhaps TRBD2 as D (7 bases). Deletions cut 3 bases from V and 5 bases from J, with 11 bases between. This CDR3 spans 12 amino acids. Germline V CDR1 and CDR2: SQVTM, ANQGSEA. DNA of the CDR3: TGCAGCGTTGATGGGGGGGCTGACGAGCAGTACTTC. Translated: CSVDGGADEQYF.

This clone was counted once. The V and J genes are TRBV6-5 and TRBJ2-7; 11 positions agree with TRBD2. The germline V gene encodes CDR1 MNHEY and CDR2 SVGAGI. This CDR3 is built from 15 residues. J gave up 0 bases and V 6 bases, and 4 bases lay outside the gene matches. The CDR3 DNA reads as TGTGCCAGCAGGACTAGCGGGGTAAGCTCCTACGAGCAGTACTTC. It codes for CASRTSGVSSYEQYF.

This chain connects TRBV4-3 to TRBJ1-2; 11 bases agree with TRBD1. The CDR3 covers 16 residues. Losses at the gene ends were 4 bases for V and 8 bases for J; bases not matched to a gene: 12. Germline CDR1 is LGHNA and CDR2 is YSLEER. In DNA form, the CDR3 reads TGCGCCAGCAGCCGGGTCCCCGGGACAGGGGGTATCGGCTACACCTTC. This codes for CASSRVPGTGGIGYTF.

The DNA of the CDR3 is TGTGCCAGCAGTTACTCGGGGACTAGCGGGGAAGAGACCCAGTACTTC. This sequence encodes CASSYSGTSGEETQYF. The chain joins TRBV6-5 to TRBJ2-5; TRBD2 aligns across 13 bases. The ends lost 0 bases at V and 3 bases at J; junction bases unmatched: 1. The germline CDR1 and CDR2 sequences are MNHEY and SVGAGI. This CDR3 is built from 16 residues.

The chain combines TRBV24-1 with TRBJ2-1; D might be TRBD2 (7 bases). The CDR3 totals 17 residues. Germline values: CDR1 KGHDR, CDR2 SFDVKD. V lost 3 bases, J lost 6 bases, and 20 bases lay in between. The CDR3, as DNA: TGTGCCACCAGTGATACTAAGGGGGGGATACACGGCAATGAGCAGTTCTTC. Its protein product is CATSDTKGGIHGNEQFF.

The chain has TRBV19 and TRBJ1-1, with 7 nucleotides matching TRBD1. This CDR3 spans 13 amino acids. After removal of 7 bases from V and 0 bases from J, the junction contained 2 bases not matched to a gene. Germline CDR1 reads LNHDA; CDR2 reads SQIVND (reference sequence). CDR3 sequence: CASKGALNTEAFF. The DNA for the CDR3 is TGTGCCAGTAAGGGGGCGTTGAACACTGAAGCTTTCTTT.

The chain joins TRBV3-1 (or the pseudogene TRBV3-2) to TRBJ2-3; 9 nucleotides line up with TRBD2. Germline V gene sequence: CDR1 LGHDT, CDR2 YNNKEL (reference sequence). V dropped 5 bases and J dropped 7; count of bases not matched to a gene: 10. This CDR3 has 15 residues. The CDR3 bases are TGTGCCAGCAGCGGTAGCGGGGGCCCGGGGAATACGCAGTATTTT. Residues: CASSGSGGPGNTQYF.

This clone was seen a single time. The gene calls are TRBV7-8 and TRBJ1-2; D is possibly TRBD1 (6 bases). Germline loops: CDR1 SGHVS, CDR2 FQNEAQ. V lost 2 bases, J lost 2 bases, and 18 bases lay in between. CDR3 size: 17 residues. The CDR3 spells CASSLSRPGQRNYGYTF. The CDR3 bases are TGTGCCAGCAGCTTATCCAGACCGGGACAACGAAACTATGGCTACACCTTC.